The 16 T cell receptor beta chains listed next were all sequenced from one sample in a study of blood T cells in healthy people across ages. With a J-beta primer mix and a sample-barcoded 5' primer, a second PCR ran roughly 6 to 11 cycles. TCRdb passed the 5' RACE reads through MiXCR, listing each CDR3 protein once. The sample includes around 900,000 distinct CDR3 sequences, 29% of them seen just once. Sequencing was carried out using blood. The receptors stem from a woman aged 80 or over in good health.

V usage is TRBV12-3 or TRBV12-4 and J usage is TRBJ2-3, with D unclear. Trimming took 3 bases from V and 4 from J, leaving 11 bases between them. CDR3 length equals 14 residues. The CDR3 DNA reads as TGTGCCAGCAGTTTCTCCGGGCAGGCAGATACGCAGTATTTT. Encoded protein: CASSFSGQADTQYF.

The J gene is TRBJ2-1, the V gene TRBV5-1; 12 bases are shared with TRBD2. With V trimmed by 2 bases and J by 10 bases, 4 bases remained unmatched. Germline CDR1 and CDR2: SGHRS and YFSETQ. CDR3 length: 14 residues. Here the CDR3 reads CASSFLLAGGEQFF. The CDR3 nucleotides are TGCGCCAGCAGCTTCCTACTAGCGGGGGGCGAGCAGTTCTTC.

Remarks on this clonotype: This may come from a read error, since a much larger clone is one base off. The chain joins TRBV4-2 to TRBJ2-5; D is perhaps TRBD2 (7 bases). CDR1 and CDR2 (germline): LGHNA, YNFKEQ. The CDR3 contains 14 residues. The CDR3 DNA reads TGTGCCAGCAGCCAAGCAGGGGAGGGAGAGGCCCAGTACTTC. This sequence encodes CASSQAGEGEAQYF.

This clonotype was detected ten times or more. This chain links TRBV7-9 with TRBJ2-4; D is undetermined. The CDR3 runs to 16 residues. Germline CDR1 and CDR2: SEHNR and FQNEAQ (reference sequence). Trimming pared 1 base from V and 0 bases from J, leaving 10 bases between. The CDR3 nucleotides read TGTGCCAGCAGCTTAGGTGGGGTAGTAGCCAAAAACATTCAGTACTTC. As protein: CASSLGGVVAKNIQYF.

This clonotype was detected many times. The chain uses TRBV5-4 and TRBJ1-2; D is possibly TRBD1 (6 bases). This CDR3 has 15 amino acids. Germline loops: CDR1 SGHNT, CDR2 YYREEE (reference sequence). The germline V and J ends were trimmed by 2 bases and 0 bases, with 11 bases remaining between them. The CDR3 protein is CASSFMGAANYGYTF. In DNA form, the CDR3 reads TGTGCCAGCAGCTTCATGGGGGCCGCTAACTATGGCTACACCTTC.

About this clonotype: A read error may produce the germline difference seen at one junction end. The chain couples TRBV15 to TRBJ2-7, with D unclear. Gene TRBJ2-5 matches the end of the DNA better, so the J call may be wrong. Germline V gene lookup returns CDR1 LNHNV and CDR2 YYDKDF (reference sequence). This CDR3 has 15 amino acids. CDR3 amino acids: CATSRELGGCETQYF. The CDR3, as DNA: TGTGCCACTAGCAGAGAGCTTGGTGGTTGTGAGACCCAGTACTTC.

This clonotype occurred many times. J is TRBJ2-4 and V is TRBV5-1, with D perhaps matching TRBD2 (6 bases). The V gene's germline CDR1 is SGHRS and CDR2 YFSETQ. Deletions cut 0 bases from V and 7 bases from J, with 11 bases between. There are 14 residues in the CDR3. CDR3 coding DNA: TGCGCCAGCAGCTTGGCCGGAGGGACCAACATTCAGTACTTC. Protein sequence: CASSLAGGTNIQYF.

This clonotype was seen repeatedly, ten times or more. The J gene is TRBJ2-1, the V gene TRBV7-9, with a weak D call TRBD1 (6 bases). CDR1 is SEHNR and CDR2 is FQNEAQ in the germline V gene (reference sequence). CDR3 size: 15 residues. Trimming took 5 bases from V and 6 from J, leaving 17 bases between them. The DNA of the CDR3 is TGTGCCAGCAGCCTCTTCAGGGGTAGCAGCAATGAGCAGTTCTTC. Its protein is CASSLFRGSSNEQFF.

This clonotype was seen only a few times. Written as DNA, the CDR3 is TGTGCCAGCAGCTTAGGTGGCAGGGGGCTCGCAGATACGCAGTATTTT. Protein: CASSLGGRGLADTQYF. The chain recombines TRBV7-2 with TRBJ2-3; 8 bases match TRBD1. CDR3 size: 16 residues. J gave up 4 bases and V 1 base, and 7 bases lay outside the gene matches. Looked up from germline, CDR1 is SGHTA and CDR2 is FQGNSA. Supplemented by reference TRBV7-2 and TRBJ2-3, the full variable domain reads GAGVSQSPSNKVTEKGKDVELRCDPISGHTALYWYRQSLGQGLEFLIYFQGNSAPDKSGLPSDRFSAERTGGSVSTLTIQRTQQEDSAVYLCASSLGGRGLADTQYFGPGTRLTVL.

This clonotype was seen a few times. The chain recombines TRBV20-1 with TRBJ1-1; D is undetermined. This CDR3 has 12 amino acids. Trimming removed 3 bases at V and 2 bases at J, with 7 bases between. Per the germline V gene, CDR1 is DFQATT and CDR2 is SNEGSKA (reference sequence). The CDR3 sequence: CSASTDNTEAFF. CDR3 nucleotides: TGCAGTGCTAGTACAGATAACACTGAAGCTTTCTTT.

In regard to this clonotype: A read error is possible here, since a much larger clone lies one base away. V gene TRBV7-6 combines with J gene TRBJ2-1, with 12 bases identical to TRBD2. Germline CDR1 and CDR2: SGHVS and FNYEAQ. The CDR3 sequence is 18 residues long. CDR3 nucleotides: TGTGTCAGCAGCCCCGGGACTAGCGGGCGTAGCTCCTACAATGAGCAGTTCTTC. Translation gives CVSSPGTSGRSSYNEQFF.

This clonotype came up a few times. The genes are TRBV7-2 and TRBJ1-5; D uncertain. Germline loops: CDR1 SGHTA, CDR2 FQGNSA. Trimming removed 5 bases from V and 9 bases from J, with 14 bases in between. The CDR3 spans 13 residues. CDR3 in amino acids: CASSPSPTLPQHF. CDR3 DNA sequence: TGTGCCAGCAGCCCTTCCCCGACCCTGCCCCAGCATTTT.

This clonotype has just a few counts. A much larger clone differs from this one at a single base, so this may be a read error. This rearrangement joins TRBV14 to TRBJ2-5, with TRBD1 matching over 7 bases. Germline lookup yields CDR1 SGHDN and CDR2 FVKESK. The CDR3 consists of 17 residues. CDR3 sequence (DNA): TGTGCCAGCAACCAAGTTTCGACAGGGCCACTCCAAGAGACCCAGTACTTC. It yields the protein CASNQVSTGPLQETQYF.

The gene calls are TRBV20-1 and TRBJ1-1, with TRBD1 matching over 9 bases. Germline assignment: CDR1 DFQATT and CDR2 SNEGSKA (reference sequence). The CDR3 is 14 amino acids. The V gene end was trimmed by 7 bases and the J gene end by 10 bases; junction bases not matched to a gene: 16. The chain's CDR3 is CSGGGGQGKRGAFF. The DNA for the CDR3 is TGCAGTGGGGGAGGGGGACAGGGCAAGCGTGGAGCTTTCTTT.

The chain links TRBV6-2 or TRBV6-3 to TRBJ2-1; tentative D call: TRBD1 (7 bases). The germline CDR1 and CDR2 sequences are MNHEY and SVGEGT. The CDR3 sequence is 17 residues long. V was shortened by 0 bases and J by 7 bases, with 19 bases between the two germline ends. The CDR3 DNA reads TGTGCCAGCAGTTACTCCGCGGGACAGCGGGTGACGAATGAGCAGTTCTTC. Residues: CASSYSAGQRVTNEQFF.

This clonotype came up once. The chain employs TRBV7-2 and TRBJ1-5; TRBD1 matches 8 bases. J gave up 13 bases and V 6 bases, and 5 bases lay outside the gene matches. This CDR3 spans 11 amino acids. Germline loops: CDR1 SGHTA, CDR2 FQGNSA. The CDR3 DNA is TGTGCCAGCAGACTGACAGGGGCTCAGCATTTT. It encodes CASRLTGAQHF.